This T cell receptor beta chain appears in the sequencing data of a study of cytomegalovirus exposure and HLA in healthy donors. Overall study results and limits: The study designated 150 or so TCR beta chains cytomegalovirus-associated. The CMV antigen specificity of a few CMV-associated chains was confirmed through in vitro analysis. A classifier reportedly called cytomegalovirus status with high sensitivity and specificity.

This clone was counted a single time. Its antigen is unidentified. The donors were in the roughly 130-subject validation cohort, distinct from the roughly 670-subject first cohort. Sequenced by immunoSEQ multiplex PCR; TCRdb stores in-frame clones only, minus some. The data show 250,000 to 300,000 clones, just over 85% seen once. Germline-derived CDR1 and CDR2 are MNHEY and SMNVEV (reference sequence). The V and J ends lost 2 bases and 8 bases respectively, with 13 bases between them. The CDR3 covers 14 residues. This sequence was found in a woman aged 18-29 years in good health and CMV-seronegative. The chain couples TRBV27 to TRBJ1-5, with TRBD1 as a possible D gene (5 bases). Input material: PBMCs. CDR3 DNA: TGTGCCAGCAGTTTAGGGCAGGGCGAGGAGCCCCAGCATTTT. Its protein product is CASSLGQGEEPQHF.